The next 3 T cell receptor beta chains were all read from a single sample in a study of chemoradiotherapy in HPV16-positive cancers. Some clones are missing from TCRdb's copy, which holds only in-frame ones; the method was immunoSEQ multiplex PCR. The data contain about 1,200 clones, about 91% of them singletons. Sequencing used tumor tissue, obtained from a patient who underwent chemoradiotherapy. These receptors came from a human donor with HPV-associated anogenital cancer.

The CDR3 nucleotides read TGTGCCAGCAGTGAATTGGCAGGGGGCTACAATGAGCAGTTCTTC. It specifies CASSELAGGYNEQFF. The V gene is TRBV6-1, the J gene TRBJ2-1; TRBD1 matches at 7 bases. This CDR3 is built from 15 residues. Germline CDR1 MNHNS, CDR2 SASEGT. J was trimmed by 3 bases and V by 2 bases; bases with no gene match: 4.

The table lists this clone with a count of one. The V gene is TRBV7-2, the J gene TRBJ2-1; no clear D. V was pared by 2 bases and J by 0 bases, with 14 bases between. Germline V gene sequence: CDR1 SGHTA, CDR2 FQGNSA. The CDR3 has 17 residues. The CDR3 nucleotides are TGTGCCAGCAGCTTATTAAGCTTGCTGAGCTCCTACAATGAGCAGTTCTTC. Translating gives CASSLLSLLSSYNEQFF.

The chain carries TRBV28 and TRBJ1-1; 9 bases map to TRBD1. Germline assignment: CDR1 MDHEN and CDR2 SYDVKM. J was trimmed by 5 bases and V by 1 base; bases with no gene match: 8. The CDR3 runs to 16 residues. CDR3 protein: CASSLLGQGDGTEAFF. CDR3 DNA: TGTGCCAGCAGTTTATTGGGACAGGGCGACGGAACTGAAGCTTTCTTT.